This T cell receptor beta chain appears in the sequencing data of a study of radiotherapy plus CTLA-4 blockade in lung cancer. At the level of the study: Objective response rate was more than 15%; disease control rate, about 31%.

Sequenced by immunoSEQ multiplex PCR; TCRdb stores in-frame clones only, minus some. The sample lists tens of thousands of clones; around nine tenths were seen once. About this clone: Its antigen remains unidentified.

Points from the study as a whole: Some TCR clones had been derived from tumors. These clones expanded in peripheral blood after radiotherapy plus ipilimumab. Increased serum interferon-beta after radiation also reportedly predicted response strongly.

V gave up 4 bases and J gave up 3 bases; unmatched junction bases: 9. The CDR3 length is 16 residues. Germline loops: CDR1 SGHRS, CDR2 YFSETQ. Those with chemo-refractory metastatic non-small-cell lung cancer were treated with focal radiation combined with CTLA-4 blockade using ipilimumab. This TCR was recovered from a human donor with non-small cell lung cancer who had stable disease on radiotherapy plus ipilimumab. The rearrangement joins TRBV5-1 to TRBJ2-1; TRBD2 agrees at 8 bases. The source was peripheral blood, collected from a patient treated with radiotherapy plus ipilimumab. In DNA, the CDR3 is TGCGCCAGCAGCGACGAGTTAGCGGGGTACTACAATGAGCAGTTCTTC. Amino acid sequence: CASSDELAGYYNEQFF.